The 3 T cell receptor beta chains reported below all come from one sample, sequenced in a study of blood T cell repertoires in COVID-19. Profiling relied on immunoSEQ multiplex PCR, and the TCRdb table lists in-frame clones only, not all of them. The table lists 45,000 to 65,000 clones, about 87% of them singletons. The sample taken for sequencing was peripheral blood. All receptors derive from a human donor in a cohort sampled during active COVID-19.

This clone was counted once. The rearrangement joins TRBV18 to TRBJ2-4; 7 nucleotides match TRBD2. J gave up 6 bases and V 4 bases, and 12 bases lay outside the gene matches. Germline assignment: CDR1 KGHSH and CDR2 LQKENI. The CDR3 runs to 16 residues. This chain's CDR3 is CASSHLRWREGNIQYF. In DNA form, the CDR3 reads TGTGCCAGCTCACATCTGAGGTGGAGGGAGGGAAACATTCAGTACTTC.

V is TRBV7-2 and J is TRBJ2-1, with 10 positions matching TRBD2. This CDR3 is built from 16 residues. J gave up 7 bases and V 6 bases, and 12 bases lay outside the gene matches. CDR1 and CDR2 (germline): SGHTA, FQGNSA. CDR3 DNA: TGTGCCAGCAGTTTTTCTAGCGGGGGCTCAAGGAATGAGCAGTTCTTC. Translating gives CASSFSSGGSRNEQFF.

This chain uses TRBV12-3 or TRBV12-4 with TRBJ2-7; TRBD1 might be the D (5 bases). The CDR3 is made up of 13 amino acids. Deletions cut 5 bases from V and 3 bases from J, with 11 bases between. DNA of the CDR3: TGTGCCAGCAGTATCCAGGGTAGCTACGAGCAGTACTTC. It is translated as CASSIQGSYEQYF.